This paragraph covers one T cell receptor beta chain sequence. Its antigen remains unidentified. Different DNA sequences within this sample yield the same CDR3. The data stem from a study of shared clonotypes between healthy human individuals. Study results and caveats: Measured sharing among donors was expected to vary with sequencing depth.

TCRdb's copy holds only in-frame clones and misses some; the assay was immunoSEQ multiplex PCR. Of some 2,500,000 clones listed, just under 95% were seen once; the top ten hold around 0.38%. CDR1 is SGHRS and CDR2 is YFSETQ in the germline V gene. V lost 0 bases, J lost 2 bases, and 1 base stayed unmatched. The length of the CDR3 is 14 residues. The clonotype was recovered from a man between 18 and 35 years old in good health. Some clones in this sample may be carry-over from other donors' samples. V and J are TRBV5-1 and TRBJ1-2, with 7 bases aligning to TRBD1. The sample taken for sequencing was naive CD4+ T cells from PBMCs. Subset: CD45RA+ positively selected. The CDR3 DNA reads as TGCGCCAGCAGCTTGGAGGGACAGAACTATGGCTACACCTTC. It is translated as CASSLEGQNYGYTF. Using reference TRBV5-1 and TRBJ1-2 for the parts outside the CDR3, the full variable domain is KAGVTQTPRYLIKTRGQQVTLSCSPISGHRSVSWYQQTPGQGLQFLFEYFSETQRNKGNFPGRFSGRQFSNSRSEMNVSTLELGDSALYLCASSLEGQNYGYTFGSGTRLTVV.